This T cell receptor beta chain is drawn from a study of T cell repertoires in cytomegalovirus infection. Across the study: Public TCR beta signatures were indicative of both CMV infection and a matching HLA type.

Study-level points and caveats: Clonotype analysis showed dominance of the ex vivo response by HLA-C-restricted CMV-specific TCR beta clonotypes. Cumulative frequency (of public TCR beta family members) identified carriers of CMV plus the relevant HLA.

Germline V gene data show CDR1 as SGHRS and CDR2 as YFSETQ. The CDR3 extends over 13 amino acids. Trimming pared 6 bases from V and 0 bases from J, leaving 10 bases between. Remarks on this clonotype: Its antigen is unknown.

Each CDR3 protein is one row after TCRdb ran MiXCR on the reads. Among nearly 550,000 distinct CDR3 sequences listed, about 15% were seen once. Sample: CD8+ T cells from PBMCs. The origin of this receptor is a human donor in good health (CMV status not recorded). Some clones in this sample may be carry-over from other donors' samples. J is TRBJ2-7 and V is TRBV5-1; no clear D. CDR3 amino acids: CASTGRTSYEQYF. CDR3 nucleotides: TGCGCCAGCACCGGAAGGACCTCCTACGAGCAGTACTTC. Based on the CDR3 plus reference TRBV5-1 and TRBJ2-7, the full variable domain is KAGVTQTPRYLIKTRGQQVTLSCSPISGHRSVSWYQQTPGQGLQFLFEYFSETQRNKGNFPGRFSGRQFSNSRSEMNVSTLELGDSALYLCASTGRTSYEQYFGPGTRLTVT.